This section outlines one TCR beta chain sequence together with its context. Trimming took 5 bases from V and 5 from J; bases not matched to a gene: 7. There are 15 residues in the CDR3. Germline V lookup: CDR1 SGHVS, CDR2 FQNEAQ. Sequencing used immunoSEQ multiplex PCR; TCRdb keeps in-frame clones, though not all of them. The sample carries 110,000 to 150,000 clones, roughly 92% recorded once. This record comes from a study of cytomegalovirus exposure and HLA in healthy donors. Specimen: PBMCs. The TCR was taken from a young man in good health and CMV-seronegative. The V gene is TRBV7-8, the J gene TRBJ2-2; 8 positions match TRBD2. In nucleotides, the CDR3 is TGTGCCAGCAGCCCAAGAGCGGGGGCAACCGGGGAGCTGTTTTTT. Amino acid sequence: CASSPRAGATGELFF.